The 18 T cell receptor beta chains below were found in one sample sequenced in a study of beta chain features in type 1 diabetes. Overall study results and limits: Moderate but significant shortening of TCRB CDR3s was recorded in all four CD4+ subsets from Type 1 diabetes patients.

Every bit of the isolated RNA underwent reverse transcription, so sequencing read expressed TCRB transcripts. Profiled with immunoSEQ multiplex PCR; TCRdb holds only in-frame clones, not every one. The sample has some 350,000 clones; around 10% are singletons. These TCRs' antigens remain unknown. Sequencing was done on a sample of central memory CD4+ T cells from blood. The receptors stem from a man aged 25-45 years with type 1 diabetes.

Details on this clone: Other DNA variants within this sample encode the same CDR3. The chain has TRBV10-3 and TRBJ2-7, with D unclear. The CDR3 length is 11 residues. V was shortened by 2 bases and J by 4 bases, with 3 bases between the two germline ends. Germline V gene data show CDR1 as ENHRY and CDR2 as SYGVKD. DNA of the CDR3: TGTGCCATCAGTGAGGCTTACGAGCAGTACTTC. Translation gives CAISEAYEQYF.

This clone occurred a few times. V usage is TRBV4-2 and J usage is TRBJ2-7, with 12 bases aligning to TRBD1. The germline CDR1 and CDR2 sequences are LGHNA and YNFKEQ. The J segment lost 4 bases and the V segment lost 4 bases, leaving 5 bases of the junction unmatched. The CDR3 is 15 amino acids. CDR3 sequence (DNA): TGTGCCAGCAGCCTTCGGGACAGGGGGCCTTACGAGCAGTACTTC. Protein product: CASSLRDRGPYEQYF.

V usage is TRBV5-1 and J usage is TRBJ2-4; 7 nucleotides line up with TRBD1. CDR1 and CDR2 from the germline V gene are SGHRS and YFSETQ. V lost 6 bases and J lost 5; bases outside the gene matches: 8. This CDR3 is built from 14 residues. The CDR3 spells CASNLGQGENIQYF. As DNA, the CDR3 is TGCGCCAGCAATCTGGGGCAGGGGGAAAACATTCAGTACTTC.

Turning to this clone: One junction end does not reproduce the germline sequence, and a read error may be involved. The sample contains more than one DNA sequence encoding this CDR3. V and J are TRBV5-1 and TRBJ2-7, with D tentatively TRBD1 (6 bases). Germline V gives CDR1 SGHRS, CDR2 YFSETQ. CDR3 length equals 14 residues. Here the CDR3 DNA reads TGCGCCAGCAGCTACGGGACATTCTCCTACGAGCAGTATTTC. Residues: CASSYGTFSYEQYF.

This chain links TRBV27 with TRBJ2-6, with 11 bases identical to TRBD2. The V gene end was trimmed by 1 base and the J gene end by 2 bases; junction bases not matched to a gene: 7. Germline values: CDR1 MNHEY, CDR2 SMNVEV (reference sequence). This CDR3 is built from 19 residues. The CDR3 sequence is CASSLFSGRAFAGANVLTF. As DNA, the CDR3 is TGTGCCAGCAGTTTATTTAGCGGGAGGGCTTTTGCTGGGGCCAACGTCCTGACTTTC.

This clone came up a few times. This chain uses TRBV5-1 with TRBJ2-2; 7 bases agree with TRBD2. The CDR3 contains 16 residues. The junction had 9 bases not matched to a gene; V was cut back by 4 bases and J by 3 bases. The germline V gene encodes CDR1 SGHRS and CDR2 YFSETQ. CDR3 amino acids: CASSREGREDTGELFF. As DNA, the CDR3 is TGCGCCAGCAGCCGCGAGGGGAGGGAAGACACCGGGGAGCTGTTTTTT.

The rearrangement links TRBV18 to TRBJ1-5; possible D gene TRBD1, 5 bases. The V gene lost 0 bases and the J gene lost 1 base, with 10 bases spanning the gap. Germline CDR1 and CDR2: KGHSH and LQKENI. The CDR3 extends over 16 amino acids. CDR3 DNA: TGTGCCAGCTCACCACCCGGGGGAGGAAGCAATCAGCCCCAGCATTTT. Translation gives CASSPPGGGSNQPQHF.

The chain has TRBV10-1 and TRBJ2-7; D is possibly TRBD1 or TRBD2 (5 bases each). The CDR3 covers 14 residues. From germline, CDR1 is WNHNN and CDR2 SYGVQD (reference sequence). V lost 4 bases, J lost 7 bases, and 17 bases lay in between. In DNA, the CDR3 is TGCGCCAGCAGTGCCGGGGCGATCGTAGATGAGCAGTACTTC. Residues: CASSAGAIVDEQYF.

This clone was detected only a few times. This chain connects TRBV4-2 to TRBJ2-6; D gene ambiguous. The CDR3 runs 12 residues. V gave up 5 bases and J gave up 6 bases, with 5 bases separating them. The germline V gene has CDR1 LGHNA and CDR2 YNFKEQ. This CDR3 is CASSMEANVLTF. The CDR3 DNA reads as TGTGCCAGCAGCATGGAGGCCAACGTCCTGACTTTC.

The chain uses TRBV7-3 and TRBJ2-5; D call uncertain. Germline CDR1 reads SGHTA; CDR2 reads FQGTGA. The CDR3 length is 15 residues. V lost 2 bases to trimming and J lost 5 bases, with 15 bases between them. The CDR3 sequence is CASSLFGQAGETQYF. CDR3 nucleotides: TGTGCCAGCAGCTTATTTGGGCAGGCTGGGGAGACCCAGTACTTC.

The chain carries TRBV2 and TRBJ1-5, with D possibly TRBD1 on 5 matching bases. From germline, CDR1 is SNHLY and CDR2 FYNNEI. The CDR3 spans 15 residues. V gave up 3 bases and J gave up 2 bases, with 11 bases separating them. The chain's CDR3 is CASSEGWGGNQPQHF. CDR3 DNA: TGTGCCAGCAGTGAGGGGTGGGGCGGCAATCAGCCCCAGCATTTT. The full variable domain, in which reference TRBV2 and TRBJ1-5 provide the parts outside the CDR3, is EPEVTQTPSHQVTQMGQEVILRCVPISNHLYFYWYRQILGQKVEFLVSFYNNEISEKSEIFDDQFSVERPDGSNFTLKIRSTKLEDSAMYFCASSEGWGGNQPQHFGDGTRLSIL.

V gene TRBV18 combines with J gene TRBJ2-7, with 9 nucleotides matching TRBD1. Per the germline V gene, CDR1 is KGHSH and CDR2 is LQKENI. V was clipped by 3 bases and J by 3 bases; unmatched bases: 3. The CDR3 has 14 amino acids. The CDR3 protein is CASSPVTGGYEQYF. The CDR3, as DNA: TGTGCCAGCTCACCGGTGACAGGGGGCTACGAGCAGTACTTC.

The CDR3 here is CSVVPGFAGDTQYF. The CDR3, as DNA: TGCAGCGTTGTTCCAGGGTTCGCGGGAGATACGCAGTATTTT. The chain carries TRBV29-1 and TRBJ2-3, with D perhaps assigned TRBD1 or TRBD2 (5 bases each). The CDR3 consists of 14 residues. Germline CDR1 is SQVTM and CDR2 is ANQGSEA. The V end was cut by 4 bases, the J end by 5 bases, with 16 bases between.

A few counts support this clone. This chain connects TRBV2 to TRBJ2-3, with a possible D match to TRBD1 (6 bases). The germline V gene encodes CDR1 SNHLY and CDR2 FYNNEI. The ends were cut back, 6 bases at V and 3 bases at J, with 13 bases in the middle. The CDR3 has 14 residues. CDR3 protein: CASSTQGRTDTQYF. The CDR3 region has the DNA TGTGCCAGCAGCACACAGGGTAGAACAGATACGCAGTATTTT.

V usage is TRBV7-2 and J usage is TRBJ2-5; 10 bases are a match to TRBD1. The CDR3 extends over 15 amino acids. V was clipped by 4 bases and J by 0 bases; unmatched bases: 2. Germline-derived CDR1 and CDR2 are SGHTA and FQGNSA. The CDR3 reads CASSSTGGNQETQYF. As DNA, the CDR3 is TGTGCCAGCAGCTCGACAGGGGGCAACCAAGAGACCCAGTACTTC.

This clone was seen a few times. The chain has TRBV15 and TRBJ1-1, with D hard to call. The CDR3 contains 11 residues. V lost 0 bases to trimming and J lost 7 bases, with 3 bases between them. CDR1 is LNHNV, CDR2 YYDKDF, per germline (reference sequence). The CDR3 nucleotides are TGTGCCACCAGCAGAGAGCTTGAAGCTTTCTTT. Amino acid sequence: CATSRELEAFF.

The chain couples TRBV19 to TRBJ2-3; TRBD2 is a possible D gene (5 bases). The CDR3 length is 13 residues. Germline V gene data show CDR1 as LNHDA and CDR2 as SQIVND (reference sequence). V lost 10 bases and J 0 bases, leaving 11 bases between the germline ends. The CDR3: CATSPGSTDTQYF. The CDR3 DNA reads TGTGCCACATCACCGGGAAGCACAGATACGCAGTATTTT.

CDR3 bases: TGTGCCTGGAAGTCGTCCGGGACAGGGACGTTCGCCTATGGCTACACCTTC. Protein product: CAWKSSGTGTFAYGYTF. The chain carries TRBV30 and TRBJ1-2; TRBD1 matches 9 bases. This CDR3 has 17 residues. V lost 4 bases and J lost 4; bases outside the gene matches: 16. Germline V gene sequence: CDR1 GTSNPN, CDR2 SVGIG (reference sequence). Full variable domain (remainder filled in from reference TRBV30 and TRBJ1-2): SQTIHQWPATLVQPVGSPLSLECTVEGTSNPNLYWYRQAAGRGLQLLFYSVGIGQISSEVPQNLSASRPQDRQFILSSKKLLLSDSGFYLCAWKSSGTGTFAYGYTFGSGTRLTVV.